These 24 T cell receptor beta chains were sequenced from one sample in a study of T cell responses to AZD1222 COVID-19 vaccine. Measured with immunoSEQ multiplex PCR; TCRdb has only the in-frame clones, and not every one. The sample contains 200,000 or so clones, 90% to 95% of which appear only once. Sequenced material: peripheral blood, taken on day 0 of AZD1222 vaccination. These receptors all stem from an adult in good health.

CDR3: CSVGTSGILPEQYF. The CDR3 coding sequence is TGCAGCGTCGGGACTAGCGGAATCCTTCCCGAGCAGTACTTC. The V gene is TRBV29-1, the J gene TRBJ2-7, with TRBD2 matching 11 bases. This CDR3 spans 14 amino acids. Per the germline V gene, CDR1 is SQVTM and CDR2 is ANQGSEA. The trim removed 6 bases at V and 6 bases at J, leaving 10 bases unmatched.

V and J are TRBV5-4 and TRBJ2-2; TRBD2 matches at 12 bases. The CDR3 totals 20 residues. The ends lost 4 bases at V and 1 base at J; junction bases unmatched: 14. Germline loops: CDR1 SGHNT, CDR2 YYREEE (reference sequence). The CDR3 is CASSRPGTSGRARNTGELFF. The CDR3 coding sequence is TGTGCCAGCAGCCGGCCCGGGACTAGCGGGCGAGCGAGGAACACCGGGGAGCTGTTTTTT.

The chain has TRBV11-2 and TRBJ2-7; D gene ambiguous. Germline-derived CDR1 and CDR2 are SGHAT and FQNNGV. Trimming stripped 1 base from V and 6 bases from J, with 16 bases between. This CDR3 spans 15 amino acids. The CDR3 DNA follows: TGTGCCAGCAGCTTAGGGCTACCTGGCTCGACCGAGCAGTACTTC. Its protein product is CASSLGLPGSTEQYF.

The CDR3 sequence: CASSLQQGAQPQHF. CDR3 nucleotides: TGTGCCAGCAGTTTACAACAGGGAGCTCAGCCCCAGCATTTT. The V gene is TRBV6-5, the J gene TRBJ1-5; tentative D call: TRBD1 (6 bases). CDR3 length: 14 amino acids. Germline CDR1 and CDR2: MNHEY and SVGAGI. V dropped 4 bases and J dropped 6 bases, with 13 bases sitting between them.

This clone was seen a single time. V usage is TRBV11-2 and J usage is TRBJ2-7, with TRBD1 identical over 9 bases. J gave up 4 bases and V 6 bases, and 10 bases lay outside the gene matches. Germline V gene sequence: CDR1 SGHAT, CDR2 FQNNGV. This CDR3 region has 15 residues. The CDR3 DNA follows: TGTGCCAGCAGGGTCCAGTACAGGGGGCAATACGAGCAGTACTTC. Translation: CASRVQYRGQYEQYF. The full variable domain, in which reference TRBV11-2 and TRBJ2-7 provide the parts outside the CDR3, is EAGVAQSPRYKIIEKRQSVAFWCNPISGHATLYWYQQILGQGPKLLIQFQNNGVVDDSQLPKDRFSAERLKGVDSTLKIQPAKLEDSAVYLCASRVQYRGQYEQYFGPGTRLTVT.

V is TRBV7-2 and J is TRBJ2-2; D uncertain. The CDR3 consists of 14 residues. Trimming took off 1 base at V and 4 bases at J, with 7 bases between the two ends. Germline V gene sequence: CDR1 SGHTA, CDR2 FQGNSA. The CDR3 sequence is CASSLVVVTGELFF. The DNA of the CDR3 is TGTGCCAGCAGCTTAGTGGTCGTCACCGGGGAGCTGTTTTTT. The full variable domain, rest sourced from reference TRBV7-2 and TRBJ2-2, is GAGVSQSPSNKVTEKGKDVELRCDPISGHTALYWYRQSLGQGLEFLIYFQGNSAPDKSGLPSDRFSAERTGGSVSTLTIQRTQQEDSAVYLCASSLVVVTGELFFGEGSRLTVL.

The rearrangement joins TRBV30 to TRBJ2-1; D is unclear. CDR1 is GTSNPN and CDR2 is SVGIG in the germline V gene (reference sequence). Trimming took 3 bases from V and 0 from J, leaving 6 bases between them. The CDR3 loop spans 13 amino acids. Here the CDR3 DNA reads TGTGCCTGGAGAAAAAGCTCCTACAATGAGCAGTTCTTC. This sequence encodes CAWRKSSYNEQFF. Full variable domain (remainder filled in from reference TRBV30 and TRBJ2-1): SQTIHQWPATLVQPVGSPLSLECTVEGTSNPNLYWYRQAAGRGLQLLFYSVGIGQISSEVPQNLSASRPQDRQFILSSKKLLLSDSGFYLCAWRKSSYNEQFFGPGTRLTVL.

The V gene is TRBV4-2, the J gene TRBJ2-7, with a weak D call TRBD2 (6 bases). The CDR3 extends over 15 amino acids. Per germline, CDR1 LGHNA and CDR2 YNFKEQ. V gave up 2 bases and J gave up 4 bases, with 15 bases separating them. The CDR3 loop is CASSQRGGASYEQYF. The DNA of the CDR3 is TGTGCCAGCAGCCAACGGGGCGGGGCATCTTACGAGCAGTACTTC.

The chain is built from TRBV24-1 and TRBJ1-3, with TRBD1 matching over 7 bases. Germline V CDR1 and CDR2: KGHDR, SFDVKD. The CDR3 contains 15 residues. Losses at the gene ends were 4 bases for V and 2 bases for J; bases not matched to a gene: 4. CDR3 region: CATSDTGDTGNTIYF. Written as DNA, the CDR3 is TGTGCCACCAGTGACACAGGGGATACTGGAAACACCATATATTTT.

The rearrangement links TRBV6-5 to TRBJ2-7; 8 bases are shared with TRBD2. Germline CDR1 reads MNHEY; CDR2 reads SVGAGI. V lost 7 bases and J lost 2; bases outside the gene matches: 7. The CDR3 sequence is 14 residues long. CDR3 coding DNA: TGTGCCAGCAAAAGCGGGAGTTTCCCCTACGAGCAGTACTTC. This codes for CASKSGSFPYEQYF.

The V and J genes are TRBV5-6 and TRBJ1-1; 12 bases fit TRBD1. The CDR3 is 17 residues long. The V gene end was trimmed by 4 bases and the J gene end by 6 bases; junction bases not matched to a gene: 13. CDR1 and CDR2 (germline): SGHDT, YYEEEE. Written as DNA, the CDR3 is TGTGCCAGCAGCACCCACTCCGGGACAGGGGGCTTCGCTGAAGCTTTCTTT. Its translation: CASSTHSGTGGFAEAFF. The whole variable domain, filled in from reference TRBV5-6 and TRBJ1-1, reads DAGVTQSPTHLIKTRGQQVTLRCSPKSGHDTVSWYQQALGQGPQFIFQYYEEEERQRGNFPDRFSGHQFPNYSSELNVNALLLGDSALYLCASSTHSGTGGFAEAFFGQGTRLTVV.

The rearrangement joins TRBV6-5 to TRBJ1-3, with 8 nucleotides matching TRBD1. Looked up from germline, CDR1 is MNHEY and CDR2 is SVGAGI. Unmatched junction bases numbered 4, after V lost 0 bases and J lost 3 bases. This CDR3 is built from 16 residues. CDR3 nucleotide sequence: TGTGCCAGCAGTTACTCAAAAGACAGGGGTGGAAACACCATATATTTT. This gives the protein CASSYSKDRGGNTIYF.

This CDR3 reads CASSLGQPTQQYF. CDR3 nucleotides: TGTGCCAGCAGCTTGGGACAGCCCACTCAGCAGTACTTC. This rearrangement joins TRBV7-2 to TRBJ2-7, with 7 bases aligning to TRBD1. With 3 bases clipped from V and 8 bases from J, the junction kept 7 bases outside the gene matches. Per the germline V gene, CDR1 is SGHTA and CDR2 is FQGNSA. The CDR3 extends over 13 amino acids.

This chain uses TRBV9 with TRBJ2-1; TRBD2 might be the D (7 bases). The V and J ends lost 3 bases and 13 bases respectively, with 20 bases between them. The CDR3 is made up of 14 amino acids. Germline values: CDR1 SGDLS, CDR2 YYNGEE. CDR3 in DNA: TGTGCCAGCAGCGATCGGGACACTAGCGCGGATCAGTTCTTC. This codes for CASSDRDTSADQFF.

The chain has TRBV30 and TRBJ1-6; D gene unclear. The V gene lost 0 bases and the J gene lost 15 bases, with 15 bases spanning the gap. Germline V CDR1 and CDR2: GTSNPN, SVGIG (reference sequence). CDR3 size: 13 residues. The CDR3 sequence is CAWSVPPKNHLHF. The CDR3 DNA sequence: TGTGCCTGGAGTGTCCCCCCGAAGAATCACCTCCACTTT.

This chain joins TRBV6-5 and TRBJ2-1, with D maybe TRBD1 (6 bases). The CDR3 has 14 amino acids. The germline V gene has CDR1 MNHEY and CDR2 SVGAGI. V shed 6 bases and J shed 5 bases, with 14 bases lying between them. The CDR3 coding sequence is TGTGCCAGCAGGATCAGGGGCTTGGACAATGAGCAGTTCTTC. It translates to CASRIRGLDNEQFF.

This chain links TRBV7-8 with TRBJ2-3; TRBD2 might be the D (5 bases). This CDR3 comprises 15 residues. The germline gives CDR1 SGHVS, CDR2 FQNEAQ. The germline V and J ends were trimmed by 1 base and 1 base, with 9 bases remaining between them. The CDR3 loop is CASSLEVSGTDTQYF. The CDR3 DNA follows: TGTGCCAGCAGCTTAGAGGTTAGCGGCACAGATACGCAGTATTTT.

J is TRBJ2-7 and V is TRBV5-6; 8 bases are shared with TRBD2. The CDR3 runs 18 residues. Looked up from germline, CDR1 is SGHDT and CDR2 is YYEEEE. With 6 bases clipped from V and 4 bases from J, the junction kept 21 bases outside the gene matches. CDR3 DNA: TGTGCCAGCATCCGAACCGGGACTAGTTACCTCTTGGGGTACGAGCAGTACTTC. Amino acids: CASIRTGTSYLLGYEQYF.

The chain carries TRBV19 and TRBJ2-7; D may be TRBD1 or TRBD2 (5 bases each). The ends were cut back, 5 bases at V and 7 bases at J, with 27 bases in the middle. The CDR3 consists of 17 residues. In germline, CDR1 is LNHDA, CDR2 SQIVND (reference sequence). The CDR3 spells CASSSFSGTLLAREQYF. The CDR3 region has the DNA TGTGCCAGTAGTTCTTTCTCCGGGACCCTCTTAGCGAGGGAGCAGTACTTC. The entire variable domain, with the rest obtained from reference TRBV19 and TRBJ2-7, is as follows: DGGITQSPKYLFRKEGQNVTLSCEQNLNHDAMYWYRQDPGQGLRLIYYSQIVNDFQKGDIAEGYSVSREKKESFPLTVTSAQKNPTAFYLCASSSFSGTLLAREQYFGPGTRLTVT.

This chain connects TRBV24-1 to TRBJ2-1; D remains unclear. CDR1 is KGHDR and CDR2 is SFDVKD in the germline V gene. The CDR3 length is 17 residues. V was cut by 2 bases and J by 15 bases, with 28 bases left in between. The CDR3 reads CATSDCKGPIISEKGFF. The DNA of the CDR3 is TGTGCCACCAGTGATTGTAAAGGGCCCATCATATCAGAGAAAGGGTTCTTC.

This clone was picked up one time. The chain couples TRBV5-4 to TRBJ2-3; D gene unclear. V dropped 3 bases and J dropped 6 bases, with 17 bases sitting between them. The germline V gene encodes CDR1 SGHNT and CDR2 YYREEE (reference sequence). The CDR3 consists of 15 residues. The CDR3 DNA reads TGTGCCAGCAGCTCGAGACTCGAGAATCGTGATACGCAGTATTTT. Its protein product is CASSSRLENRDTQYF.

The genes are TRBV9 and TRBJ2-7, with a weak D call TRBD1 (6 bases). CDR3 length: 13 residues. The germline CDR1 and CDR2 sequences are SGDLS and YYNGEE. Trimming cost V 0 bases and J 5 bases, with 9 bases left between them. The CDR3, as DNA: TGTGCCAGCAGCGTAGGGTCAGGGGACGAGCAGTACTTC. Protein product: CASSVGSGDEQYF.

CDR3 nucleotide sequence: TGTGCCAGCAGCCAAGAAACCGGGGAGCTGTTTTTT. Residues: CASSQETGELFF. The gene calls are TRBV4-2 and TRBJ2-2, with D unclear. This CDR3 spans 12 amino acids. V lost 0 bases and J lost 5, with 1 base in between. Germline CDR1 is LGHNA and CDR2 is YNFKEQ.

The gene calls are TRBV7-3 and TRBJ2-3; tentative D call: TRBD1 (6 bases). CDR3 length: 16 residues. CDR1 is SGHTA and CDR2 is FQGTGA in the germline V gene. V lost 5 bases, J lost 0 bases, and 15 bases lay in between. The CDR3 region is CASSVSGTHSTDTQYF. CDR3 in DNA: TGTGCCAGCAGCGTGTCCGGGACACATAGCACAGATACGCAGTATTTT.